What follows are 32 T cell receptor beta chains derived from one specimen sequenced in a study of cytomegalovirus exposure and HLA in healthy donors. Primers: 60 Vbeta forward and 13 Jbeta reverse. Assay: immunoSEQ multiplex PCR; the TCRdb copy retains only in-frame clones and omits some. This table has approximately 81,000 clones, about 68% appearing once. The sample taken for sequencing was PBMCs. Receptor source: a man between 40 and 49 years old in good health and CMV-seropositive.

Only a few counts were recorded for this clone. The genes are TRBV6-6 and TRBJ1-5; the D gene is possibly TRBD1 (5 bases). The CDR3 covers 13 residues. The germline V gene encodes CDR1 MNHNY and CDR2 SVGAGI (reference sequence). V gave up 6 bases and J gave up 5 bases, with 11 bases separating them. CDR3 loop: CASRAQGDQPQHF. DNA for the CDR3: TGTGCCAGCAGAGCCCAGGGCGATCAGCCCCAGCATTTT.

This clone was seen a handful of times. The genes are TRBV19 and TRBJ1-1, with 7 positions matching TRBD1. Germline-derived CDR1 and CDR2 are LNHDA and SQIVND (reference sequence). The CDR3 extends over 14 amino acids. Trimming at V came to 7 bases and at J to 6 bases, leaving 11 bases not matched to a gene. CDR3: CASTVDRPGAEAFF. DNA for the CDR3: TGTGCCAGTACCGTGGACAGGCCGGGGGCTGAAGCTTTCTTT.

The genes are TRBV18 and TRBJ2-5; possibly TRBD2 for D (5 bases). V gave up 3 bases and J gave up 1 base, with 6 bases separating them. Germline assignment: CDR1 KGHSH and CDR2 LQKENI. The CDR3 runs to 13 residues. CDR3 nucleotides: TGTGCCAGCTCACCCGGGGTCCAAGAGACCCAGTACTTC. Translation: CASSPGVQETQYF.

The genes are TRBV7-7 and TRBJ2-5; 10 bases align to TRBD1. Germline CDR1 reads SSHAT; CDR2 reads FNYEAQ (reference sequence). V was clipped by 5 bases and J by 5 bases; unmatched bases: 5. This CDR3 is 14 amino acids long. The CDR3 DNA sequence: TGTGCCAGCAGCAGGGACAGGGGCTGGGAGACCCAGTACTTC. This translates into CASSRDRGWETQYF.

The chain joins TRBV28 to TRBJ1-2; 9 nucleotides match TRBD1. V dropped 2 bases and J dropped 7; count of bases not matched to a gene: 2. Germline V gene sequence: CDR1 MDHEN, CDR2 SYDVKM. This CDR3 has 13 residues. CDR3 nucleotide sequence: TGTGCCAGCAGTTTAACAGGGGGCAGTGGCTACACCTTC. Protein sequence: CASSLTGGSGYTF.

The chain has TRBV4-1 and TRBJ1-1, with D tentatively TRBD1 (5 bases). CDR3 length: 15 residues. Germline V gene lookup returns CDR1 MGHRA and CDR2 YSYEKL. Trimming removed 4 bases at V and 2 bases at J, with 14 bases between. CDR3 sequence: CASSLRGGRNTEAFF. In DNA, the CDR3 is TGCGCCAGCAGCCTAAGGGGAGGAAGAAACACTGAAGCTTTCTTT.

The CDR3 here is CATSRERTANEQYF. In nucleotides, the CDR3 is TGTGCCACCAGCAGAGAAAGGACAGCTAACGAGCAGTACTTC. The genes are TRBV15 and TRBJ2-7, with D possibly TRBD1 on 6 matching bases. Germline CDR1 is LNHNV and CDR2 is YYDKDF (reference sequence). CDR3 length equals 14 residues. Trimming pared 0 bases from V and 5 bases from J, leaving 11 bases between.

The rearrangement links TRBV19 to TRBJ1-2; maybe TRBD1 (5 bases). The CDR3 runs to 15 residues. The germline V gene has CDR1 LNHDA and CDR2 SQIVND (reference sequence). Trimming cost V 7 bases and J 0 bases, with 15 bases left between them. The chain's CDR3 is CASMRGGETNYGYTF. CDR3 nucleotides: TGTGCCAGTATGAGGGGCGGGGAGACTAACTATGGCTACACCTTC.

In its sample, this clone was seen a few times. The rearrangement joins TRBV2 to TRBJ2-5, with 11 bases lining up with TRBD2. After removal of 6 bases from V and 2 bases from J, the junction contained 5 bases not matched to a gene. The CDR3 runs 15 residues. Germline values: CDR1 SNHLY, CDR2 FYNNEI. DNA for the CDR3: TGTGCCAGCAGATCGGGACTAGCGGTTCAAGAGACCCAGTACTTC. Encoded protein: CASRSGLAVQETQYF.

The chain joins TRBV7-9 to TRBJ1-1; D uncertain. The length of the CDR3 is 15 residues. Germline V gene lookup returns CDR1 SEHNR and CDR2 FQNEAQ (reference sequence). V gave up 2 bases and J gave up 1 base, with 11 bases separating them. The CDR3 region has the DNA TGTGCCAGCAGCTTAAGTACTTTTTCGAACACTGAAGCTTTCTTT. It specifies CASSLSTFSNTEAFF.

The V and J genes are TRBV7-2 and TRBJ2-1, with TRBD1 matching over 8 bases. Germline V gene sequence: CDR1 SGHTA, CDR2 FQGNSA. After removal of 1 base from V and 8 bases from J, the junction contained 4 bases not matched to a gene. The CDR3 runs to 14 residues. CDR3 protein: CASSLDQGAYEQFF. The CDR3 region has the DNA TGTGCCAGCAGCTTAGACCAGGGGGCCTATGAGCAGTTCTTC.

The chain employs TRBV18 and TRBJ2-7; tentatively, D is TRBD2 (5 bases). Trimming stripped 3 bases from V and 0 bases from J, with 15 bases between. From germline, CDR1 is KGHSH and CDR2 LQKENI. CDR3 length: 16 residues. The CDR3 DNA reads as TGTGCCAGCTCACCCCTCCCCGGGGTCACCTCCTACGAGCAGTACTTC. This translates into CASSPLPGVTSYEQYF.

The chain is built from TRBV7-9 and TRBJ2-7; the match to TRBD2 covers 8 bases. CDR3 size: 13 residues. J gave up 3 bases and V 5 bases, and 3 bases lay outside the gene matches. CDR1 and CDR2 (germline): SEHNR, FQNEAQ (reference sequence). The CDR3 sequence: CASSPGGGYEQYF. In DNA, the CDR3 is TGTGCCAGCAGCCCGGGGGGGGGCTACGAGCAGTACTTC.

V is TRBV6-5 and J is TRBJ1-2; D gene unclear. V was shortened by 2 bases and J by 0 bases, with 13 bases between the two germline ends. In germline, CDR1 is MNHEY, CDR2 SVGAGI. The CDR3 length is 16 residues. CDR3 amino acids: CASSYTEGLSNYGYTF. CDR3 bases: TGTGCCAGCAGTTACACAGAGGGCTTATCTAACTATGGCTACACCTTC.

V gene TRBV2 combines with J gene TRBJ2-7; TRBD2 agrees at 12 bases. CDR1 and CDR2 from the germline V gene are SNHLY and FYNNEI. J gave up 2 bases and V 5 bases, and 4 bases lay outside the gene matches. The CDR3 contains 15 residues. In nucleotides, the CDR3 is TGTGCCAGCAGTCGTCTAGCGGGGGGGACCTACGAGCAGTACTTC. Its translation is CASSRLAGGTYEQYF. The full variable domain, with the rest looked up from reference TRBV2 and TRBJ2-7, is EPEVTQTPSHQVTQMGQEVILRCVPISNHLYFYWYRQILGQKVEFLVSFYNNEISEKSEIFDDQFSVERPDGSNFTLKIRSTKLEDSAMYFCASSRLAGGTYEQYFGPGTRLTVT.

J is TRBJ2-3 and V is TRBV28, with 10 bases aligning to TRBD2. V gave up 1 base and J gave up 2 bases; unmatched junction bases: 6. Per the germline V gene, CDR1 is MDHEN and CDR2 is SYDVKM. The CDR3 runs to 17 residues. CDR3 in DNA: TGTGCCAGCAGTTTATTGCCTAGCGGGGGAGACACAGATACGCAGTATTTT. Encoded protein: CASSLLPSGGDTDTQYF.

The sample holds a few counts of this clone. This sequence joins TRBV19 and TRBJ2-2; TRBD1 agrees at 8 bases. V lost 4 bases to trimming and J lost 4 bases; unmatched junction nucleotides: 2. The germline V gene encodes CDR1 LNHDA and CDR2 SQIVND (reference sequence). The CDR3 length is 14 residues. The CDR3 DNA reads as TGTGCCAGTAGTAGAACAGGGGGCACCGGGGAGCTGTTTTTT. It specifies CASSRTGGTGELFF.

The genes are TRBV27 and TRBJ2-1; 7 bases are shared with TRBD1. V was pared by 6 bases and J by 5 bases, with 16 bases of the junction left unmatched. Germline V gene data show CDR1 as MNHEY and CDR2 as SMNVEV (reference sequence). The CDR3 consists of 17 residues. The CDR3 bases are TGTGCCAGCAGCTTGAGGGACACAGGGGCCCGCGACAATGAGCAGTTCTTC. Its translation: CASSLRDTGARDNEQFF.

The chain links TRBV7-2 to TRBJ2-5, with 15 bases that match TRBD2. CDR3 length: 15 residues. Germline CDR1 reads SGHTA; CDR2 reads FQGNSA. Losses at the gene ends were 5 bases for V and 4 bases for J; bases not matched to a gene: 2. CDR3 region: CASSGTSGRTETQYF. DNA for the CDR3: TGTGCCAGCAGCGGGACTAGCGGGAGGACAGAGACCCAGTACTTC.

The CDR3 sequence: CASTETGGRDEKLFF. DNA for the CDR3: TGTGCCAGCACCGAGACAGGGGGCCGGGATGAAAAACTGTTTTTT. The rearrangement uses TRBV2 and TRBJ1-4, with 10 bases fitting TRBD1. Germline V gives CDR1 SNHLY, CDR2 FYNNEI. The CDR3 contains 15 residues. Trimming removed 7 bases from V and 6 bases from J; junction bases left unmatched: 8.

The chain uses TRBV10-3 and TRBJ2-5; D perhaps matches TRBD1 (8 bases). The V gene's germline CDR1 is ENHRY and CDR2 SYGVKD. The V end was cut by 10 bases, the J end by 5 bases, with 26 bases between. The CDR3 runs 16 residues. In DNA, the CDR3 is TGTGCCACCAACACCCAGGGGGCGGGGGAAAGGGAGACCCAGTACTTC. Translating gives CATNTQGAGERETQYF.

The genes are TRBV5-1 and TRBJ2-2; 8 bases line up with TRBD1. The V and J ends lost 3 bases and 5 bases, in that order; junction bases with no gene match: 6. CDR1 is SGHRS, CDR2 YFSETQ, per germline. CDR3 length: 15 amino acids. The CDR3 region has the DNA TGCGCCAGCAGCTCCCAGGGGGCCTTTACCGGGGAGCTGTTTTTT. Its protein product is CASSSQGAFTGELFF. The full variable domain, rest sourced from reference TRBV5-1 and TRBJ2-2, is KAGVTQTPRYLIKTRGQQVTLSCSPISGHRSVSWYQQTPGQGLQFLFEYFSETQRNKGNFPGRFSGRQFSNSRSEMNVSTLELGDSALYLCASSSQGAFTGELFFGEGSRLTVL.

CDR3: CASRDRGRKTNVLTF. CDR3 sequence (DNA): TGTGCCTCCCGGGACAGGGGGCGGAAAACCAACGTCCTGACTTTC. The V gene is TRBV30, the J gene TRBJ2-6; TRBD1 matches at 12 bases. The CDR3 totals 15 residues. With 7 bases clipped from V and 8 bases from J, the junction kept 9 bases outside the gene matches. Germline V gene lookup returns CDR1 GTSNPN and CDR2 SVGIG (reference sequence).

This clone was detected a few times. The chain links TRBV19 to TRBJ2-7, with a possible D match to TRBD2 (5 bases). V was clipped by 3 bases and J by 2 bases, with 11 bases between them. This CDR3 spans 14 amino acids. The germline gives CDR1 LNHDA, CDR2 SQIVND (reference sequence). CDR3 nucleotide sequence: TGTGCCAGTAGTATCCAACTAGGGACCTACGAGCAGTACTTC. Translated, it gives CASSIQLGTYEQYF.

The chain's CDR3 is CASRREPTSGVGEQYF. CDR3 in DNA: TGCGCCAGCAGAAGAGAACCAACTAGCGGGGTGGGAGAGCAGTACTTC. The gene calls are TRBV5-1 and TRBJ2-7, with 10 bases matching TRBD2. The trim removed 5 bases at V and 7 bases at J, leaving 15 bases unmatched. The CDR3 is 16 amino acids. Germline V gene data show CDR1 as SGHRS and CDR2 as YFSETQ. Filled out from reference TRBV5-1 and TRBJ2-7, the complete variable domain reads KAGVTQTPRYLIKTRGQQVTLSCSPISGHRSVSWYQQTPGQGLQFLFEYFSETQRNKGNFPGRFSGRQFSNSRSEMNVSTLELGDSALYLCASRREPTSGVGEQYFGPGTRLTVT.

The CDR3 here is CASSPAPDTQYF. DNA for the CDR3: TGTGCCAGCTCACCGGCTCCAGATACGCAGTATTTT. This chain links TRBV18 with TRBJ2-3; D unclear. Germline V lookup: CDR1 KGHSH, CDR2 LQKENI. The CDR3 totals 12 residues. The V end lost 3 bases, the J end lost 4 bases, and 5 bases lay between the germline ends.

This sequence joins TRBV6-5 and TRBJ2-1; TRBD1 is a possible D gene (6 bases). Germline lookup yields CDR1 MNHEY and CDR2 SVGAGI. V gave up 7 bases and J gave up 9 bases, with 22 bases separating them. This CDR3 contains 15 residues. CDR3 coding DNA: TGTGCCAGCACCACCTCTAGAGGGGGTATCGGTGAGCAGTTCTTC. Amino acids: CASTTSRGGIGEQFF.

In DNA, the CDR3 is TGTGCCAGCAGTGAAGTAGTTTCGAACACCGGGGAGCTGTTTTTT. Its translation is CASSEVVSNTGELFF. The chain links TRBV6-1 to TRBJ2-2; D ambiguous. Germline values: CDR1 MNHNS, CDR2 SASEGT. V lost 1 base, J lost 0 bases, and 6 bases lay in between. The CDR3 spans 15 residues.

The chain couples TRBV27 to TRBJ2-7; TRBD2 aligns across 7 bases. The length of the CDR3 is 16 residues. V shed 5 bases, J shed 5 bases, and the junction held 15 bases outside the gene matches. The V gene's germline CDR1 is MNHEY and CDR2 SMNVEV (reference sequence). CDR3 nucleotides: TGTGCCAGCAGTCGACGATTGGGGCCTAGCGGCAACGAGCAGTACTTC. Residues: CASSRRLGPSGNEQYF.

This chain uses TRBV6-1 with TRBJ2-1, with TRBD1 matching 9 bases. V was pared by 5 bases and J by 3 bases, with 5 bases of the junction left unmatched. The CDR3 has 15 amino acids. Germline-derived CDR1 and CDR2 are MNHNS and SASEGT. The CDR3 DNA follows: TGTGCCAGCAGTCCCGGGACAGGGATCTACAATGAGCAGTTCTTC. This sequence encodes CASSPGTGIYNEQFF.

This sequence joins TRBV5-7 and TRBJ1-3; D is perhaps TRBD1 (5 bases). TRBV5-7 qualifies as an ORF whose function is uncertain. The CDR3 is 13 amino acids. The V end was cut by 10 bases, the J end by 2 bases, with 13 bases between. This CDR3 is CALRRGTGNTIYF. The CDR3 coding sequence is TGTGCCTTGCGGAGGGGTACTGGAAACACCATATATTTT.

The DNA for the CDR3 is TGTGCCATCAGTGACAGTCGGTTGGGACAGGGGCAAAACTATGGCTACACCTTC. Translation: CAISDSRLGQGQNYGYTF. The rearrangement joins TRBV10-3 to TRBJ1-2; TRBD1 matches 10 bases. The germline CDR1 and CDR2 sequences are ENHRY and SYGVKD. The CDR3 has 18 amino acids. Trimming took 3 bases from V and 2 from J; bases not matched to a gene: 12.